This T cell receptor (beta chain) derives from a study of regulatory T cells in long-lasting Graves disease (dated by TCRdb to the early 2020s). For the wider study: In the newly diagnosed Graves' disease group, patients had been taking antithyroid drugs for less than 3 months. The study was conducted in China and was registered as a clinical trial. A total of some 35 samples underwent TCR sequencing, from some 13 patients with persistent Graves' disease and roughly 20 patients with newly diagnosed Graves' disease. This study used TCR sequencing and RNA sequencing of peripheral blood to compare persistent Graves' disease patients against newly diagnosed Graves' disease patients. What the work shows at the level of the full study, not this receptor alone: Persistent Graves' disease patients showed lower TCR Shannon entropy and fewer highly expanded clones than newly diagnosed patients, suggesting clonal expansion. Patients with persistent disease shared more public clonotypes (about 2,500) than newly diagnosed patients did (more than 900). TRBV28, TRBJ1-2 and TRBJ2-5 were preferentially used in persistent disease, while TRBV20-1 and TRBJ2-1 were favored in newly diagnosed disease. Sequencing and analysis were limited to the TCR beta chain. The authors noted that the small sample size was a limitation that may lower accuracy. The study examined only peripheral blood because the primary lesion, thyroid tissue, could not be accessed.

This clonotype was seen a handful of times. Its antigen is unknown. No base-level quality is on record; no much larger clone is a single base apart. The sample's time point, from its label and the paper: newly diagnosed GD, antithyroid drugs for less than 3 months. For both TCR sequencing and RNA sequencing, RNA was extracted from PBMCs in TRIzol. The diagnosis of Graves' disease was made according to American Thyroid Association guidelines. Patients for the study were recruited at an endocrinology department in Xi'an, China. Each patient gave approximately 9 milliliters of peripheral blood, collected in an EDTA anticoagulant tube. Ficoll Paque Plus density gradient separation was used to isolate PBMCs, and no further T cell sorting was done. An Agilent 2100 Bioanalyzer and agarose gel were used to check RNA quality, and a NanoDrop 2000 was used to measure RNA concentration. Libraries came from multiplex PCR. The instrument was an Illumina HiSeq 4000. To build TCR beta libraries, CDR3 regions were amplified by Arm-PCR using iRepertoire HTBI primers. PCR products were gel purified before sequencing. The original pipeline was this. Across samples, roughly 60 TRBV and roughly 15 TRBJ segments were identified and used for gene usage analysis of CDR3 amino acid clonotypes. Filtered high-quality paired reads were merged into contigs using COPE and FqMerger. Contigs were aligned with BLAST to IMGT TRBV, TRBD and TRBJ reference genes, and CDR3 was defined per IMGT. Highly expanded clones were defined as clonotypes with a frequency above 0.1%. Shannon entropy served as the measure of repertoire diversity, while the Gini coefficient captured V-J evenness. Public clonotypes were defined as clonotypes shared by more than one individual. TCRdb reworked the public reads: Q25 trimming with fastp, MiXCR clone assembly, productive beta chains retained. CDR3 protein sequences are deduplicated, and each keeps its most common genes and DNA. These V and J calls are TCRdb output, not the study's own analysis. Present in this sample are 500,000 to 700,000 distinct CDR3 sequences, roughly 15% of which were seen just once. The ten largest clones take up 15% to 20% of the sample.

V was cut back by 5 bases and J by 6 bases, leaving a gap of 8 bases between them. Via the germline V gene (reference sequence), CDR1 is SEHNR and CDR2 FQNEAQ. Including the terminal cysteine and phenylalanine, the CDR3 comprises 12 residues. The entry retains the CDR3 DNA only, 36 bases that are in frame from base 1. This sample was shared with a second study, whose subject was T cells in Graves' hyperthyroidism and ophthalmopathy. As noted in the second study: A patient counted as having stable Graves' hyperthyroidism if no progression to ophthalmopathy occurred over 18 months of follow-up. The hyperthyroidism patients were between 18 and 65 years old and newly diagnosed, with a disease duration of less than 2 months. Any patient with an uncontrolled infection, another autoimmune disease, pregnancy or lactation was excluded. Diagnoses relied on clinical symptoms, serum thyroxine and TRAb, thyroid ultrasound and orbital computed tomography. The first round of RT-PCR for the TCR CDR3 was performed with the HTBI primer set and the Qiagen OneStep RT-PCR kit. Most expanded thyroid clonotypes (frequency above 0.001) were also detected in blood, a finding suggesting that blood repertoires may reflect thyroid immune responses. In cross-validation, a model built on a 13 V-J signature told ophthalmopathy apart from stable hyperthyroidism with approximately 90% sensitivity and about 81% specificity, and in testing the same model reached 80%/75%. In validation, progression to ophthalmopathy was predicted by the model with 70% to 71% sensitivity and around 75% specificity, a median of roughly six months before onset. To identify distinguishing TCR V-J signatures, a discovery cohort of about 100 patients was used, comprising 43 with Graves' ophthalmopathy and around 60 with stable Graves' hyperthyroidism. An independent validation cohort of under 20 hyperthyroidism patients and about 16 patients who later progressed to ophthalmopathy tested prospective prediction of ophthalmopathy. The roughly 91 discovery patients were randomly split 7:3 into training and test sets. In roughly six Graves' hyperthyroidism patients, the study also compared T-cell repertoires from thyroid tissue with T-cell repertoires from blood. Once sampling was done, hyperthyroidism patients were given methimazole at a starting dose of 30 mg daily, whereas ophthalmopathy patients were given high-dose intravenous methylprednisolone. A second multiplex PCR round built the libraries, followed by size selection and purification. Paired-end sequencing of the libraries was performed with 100 bp reads on an Illumina HiSeq2000. Raw data were processed with SOAPnuke, discarding reads with adapters, uncalled bases, mean Phred below 15, or no exact constant-primer or identifier match. High-quality paired reads were merged using COPE v1.2.5, and each unique nucleotide sequence was defined as a clonotype. MiTCR v1.1 was used to align the clonotypes against IMGT TRBV, TRBD and TRBJ reference segments. Only V-J combinations with frequency above 0.0001, covering about 99% of repertoires, were analysed. A TCS score was defined as the ratio of F50 (clonal expansion) to E x V (chaos), with BLOSUM62-based TCRdist applied between CDR3 peptides within each V-J. Welch's t-statistics and random forest reduced 500 to 650 V-J features to some 14, which were used in a naive Bayes classifier (R e1071). No statistical method was used to set the sample size in advance, and investigators knew the group allocation. According to the paper, TCR Vbeta CDR3 sequencing was carried out on 135 peripheral blood samples, which came from 40 to 45 ophthalmopathy, under 85 hyperthyroidism and about 17 progressor patients.

The sequencing used peripheral blood mononuclear cells (PBMCs), collected at new diagnosis, from a patient treated with antithyroid drugs. The origin of this receptor is a woman aged 25-40 years with Graves disease. Donor details come from another sample of the same person, matched by shared clones. In this chain, TRBV7-9 is recombined with TRBJ1-5; a confident D gene designation cannot be given. CDR3 region: CASSPGSQPQHF. In nucleotides, the sequence is TGTGCCAGCAGCCCCGGGAGTCAGCCCCAGCATTTT.